Sequencing of this TCR beta chain was carried out in a study of T cell repertoires in breast cancer (dated by TCRdb to about 2016). With regard to the full study: Tumors, lymph nodes and peripheral blood lymphocytes from breast cancer patients were profiled in the study, along with peripheral blood from healthy control donors. ER+/PR+ status was present in the majority of the 20 to 25 patient tumors that were analyzed for shared TCRs. Because breast cancer has a low mutational burden and rarely has common mutations, the study reasoned that TCRs shared between breast cancer patients would target shared antigens. Tumor-free lymph nodes were processed without enzymatic digestion, and Ficoll was used to separate blood samples. On average, sequencing produced about 490,000 sequences per sample and approximately 10 reads per input cell. Nine healthy donors, of an age range similar to that of the patients, were included as controls. Tumors and tumor-involved lymph nodes were minced, digested with Liberase and DNase, and then passed through 70-um and 40-um filters. Beyond this particular receptor, the publication reports: Eighteen TCR pairs were shared across seven or more patient tumors and were rarely found in control blood, which suggested possible tumor specificity. TRBV7 predominated among shared TCRs, which may reflect tumor recognition or a mispriming bias from eight TRBV7 primers. Shared TCRs were encoded by various nucleotide sequences, which suggests selection and expansion based on antigen. Genuine antitumor clones may have been missed because singleton TCRs were discarded and only part of each tumor was sampled. Emulsion RT-PCR was considered qualitative rather than quantitative, since transcript abundance and primer differences skewed clone recovery. About fourfold more TCRs were shared with matched tumor repertoires by tumor-involved sentinel lymph nodes than by tumor-free nodes (about 7.7% versus 2%).

Paired alpha-beta TCRs of CD8+ T cells were analyzed using an expanded emulsion RT-PCR method with primers for all TCR V genes. Before emulsion RT-PCR, CD8+ T cells were isolated using a CD8 positive selection kit and then incubated overnight in about 10 IU/mL IL-2. Receptor libraries were prepared by emulsion pairing. Unpaired genes were suppressed by a second nested PCR containing blocking oligos, after which a third nested PCR added Illumina adaptors and barcodes. Between roughly 5,000 and 280,000 T cells, along with C-region, Stepout and V-region primers, were included in each emulsion RT-PCR master mix. The emulsions were generated using the Micellula Emulsion and Purification Kit, and the RT-PCR was run with Qiagen OneStep RT-PCR reagents. Pooled libraries were sequenced with paired-end 2 x 250 reads on an Illumina MiSeq. The original methods were these. Read pairs were joined in Galaxy and clipped at the engineered overlap into separate alpha and beta files, and reads that were not clipped were discarded. Alpha-beta pairs were assigned using CompleteTCR, a MiTCR-based pipeline in which chains sharing read cluster identifiers are linked by an R script. TCR sequences seen only once, which were about 1-3.3%, were removed as potential sequencing errors. Using fastp trimming at Q25 and MiXCR clonotype assembly, TCRdb reanalyzed the public sequencing data and kept in-frame beta chains. One record per CDR3 amino acid sequence lists the most common genes and DNA. The V and J calls here are based on TCRdb, not the publication. For this sample there are some 37,000 distinct CDR3 sequences; 45% to 55% appear just once. Jointly, the top ten make up about 60% of the sample.

The CDR3 measures 16 amino acids from cysteine to phenylalanine. Only CDR3 DNA is held: 48 bases, read in frame from base 1. After removal of 0 bases from V and 4 bases from J, the junction retains 3 bases not matched to a gene. The germline V gene encodes CDR1 SGHTA and CDR2 FQGNSA. Notes on this clonotype: The antigen it recognizes is unknown. Per-nucleotide qualities are absent, and no much larger clonotype sits a single base away.

The TCR sequence derives from a pool of human donors with breast cancer or a healthy control (not recorded which). The V and J genes are TRBV7-2 and TRBJ1-2; TRBD1 lines up with 12 middle nucleotides. The sample comprised CD8+ T cells. The CDR3 corresponds to CASSLAGQGAAYGYTF. The nucleotides are TGTGCCAGCAGCTTAGCGGGACAGGGGGCTGCCTATGGCTACACCTTC.